The 18 T cell receptor beta chains in this list originate from one sample, sequenced in a study of blood T cell repertoires in COVID-19. The repertoire was sequenced with immunoSEQ multiplex PCR; TCRdb's copy has only in-frame clones and lacks some. Of 150,000 to 190,000 clones in the sample, around four fifths were seen once. The sequencing sample was made of PBMCs or T cells enriched from blood (not recorded which). The receptors come from a man in his fifties or sixties who had recovered from COVID-19.

The chain has TRBV2 and TRBJ1-4, with D possibly being TRBD1 (6 bases). Per germline, CDR1 SNHLY and CDR2 FYNNEI. V was trimmed by 6 bases and J by 8 bases, leaving 19 bases between them. The CDR3 extends over 15 amino acids. The chain's CDR3 is CASRGQGPGVEKLFF. CDR3 in DNA: TGTGCCAGCAGGGGTCAGGGGCCCGGGGTCGAAAAACTGTTTTTT.

The CDR3 spells CASSKSGGEMIGEKLFF. CDR3 in DNA: TGTGCCAGCAGCAAAAGCGGAGGGGAAATGATAGGTGAAAAACTGTTTTTT. V gene TRBV21-1 combines with J gene TRBJ1-4. TRBV21-1 is a listed pseudogene. The CDR3 contains 17 residues.

The chain is built from TRBV11-3 and TRBJ2-1; D possibly corresponds to TRBD1 (6 bases). The V gene's germline CDR1 is SGHNT and CDR2 YENEEA. This CDR3 has 16 residues. V was cut by 0 bases and J by 3 bases, with 12 bases left in between. The CDR3 nucleotides are TGTGCCAGCAGCTTAGATGTGGGGGCCATCTACAATGAGCAGTTCTTC. This gives the protein CASSLDVGAIYNEQFF.

The chain uses TRBV15 and TRBJ1-2; the D is unclear. Germline lookup yields CDR1 LNHNV and CDR2 YYDKDF (reference sequence). The germline V and J ends were trimmed by 5 bases and 6 bases, with 16 bases remaining between them. The CDR3 extends over 14 amino acids. CDR3 nucleotide sequence: TGTGCCACCAGCCTCGAGGGATCTGATAATGGCTACACCTTC. Translation: CATSLEGSDNGYTF. Filled out from reference TRBV15 and TRBJ1-2, the complete variable domain reads DAMVIQNPRYQVTQFGKPVTLSCSQTLNHNVMYWYQQKSSQAPKLLFHYYDKDFNNEADTPDNFQSRRPNTSFCFLDIRSPGLGDTAMYLCATSLEGSDNGYTFGSGTRLTVV.

The chain is built from TRBV7-8 and TRBJ2-3, with a weak D call TRBD2 (7 bases). The germline V gene encodes CDR1 SGHVS and CDR2 FQNEAQ. CDR3 size: 16 residues. Trimming took off 2 bases at V and 4 bases at J, with 16 bases between the two ends. In nucleotides, the CDR3 is TGTGCCAGCAGCTTATGGGTGGGGGGGCAGGCAGATACGCAGTATTTT. As protein: CASSLWVGGQADTQYF.

The chain employs TRBV19 and TRBJ2-7; the match to TRBD1 covers 9 bases. The CDR3 is 14 residues long. Unmatched junction bases numbered 4, after V lost 7 bases and J lost 0 bases. Germline CDR1 LNHDA, CDR2 SQIVND (reference sequence). DNA for the CDR3: TGTGCCAGTAATCCGGGACAGGGCTCCTACGAGCAGTACTTC. Its protein product is CASNPGQGSYEQYF.

This chain connects TRBV9 to TRBJ2-3, with D perhaps matching TRBD2 (6 bases). The germline V gene encodes CDR1 SGDLS and CDR2 YYNGEE. The V and J ends lost 0 bases and 9 bases respectively, with 8 bases between them. There are 12 residues in the CDR3. The CDR3 bases are TGTGCCAGCAGCGTAGGCGGACTAACGCAGTATTTT. The encoded protein is CASSVGGLTQYF.

This chain joins TRBV4-1 and TRBJ1-1; maybe TRBD1 (6 bases). Per germline, CDR1 MGHRA and CDR2 YSYEKL. The V end lost 7 bases, the J end lost 0 bases, and 12 bases lay between the germline ends. The length of the CDR3 is 14 residues. CDR3 DNA sequence: TGCGCCAGCACCAAAACAGGGATGAACACTGAAGCTTTCTTT. Translation gives CASTKTGMNTEAFF.

The CDR3 here is CASSIWSPANTEAFF. DNA of the CDR3: TGTGCCAGTAGTATATGGAGCCCGGCGAACACTGAAGCTTTCTTT. The V gene is TRBV19, the J gene TRBJ1-1; no clear D. The germline V gene has CDR1 LNHDA and CDR2 SQIVND (reference sequence). This CDR3 has 15 residues. Trimming stripped 2 bases from V and 1 base from J, with 11 bases between.

The chain uses TRBV7-2 and TRBJ2-3; D is perhaps TRBD2 (6 bases). V was shortened by 3 bases and J by 2 bases, with 12 bases between the two germline ends. The germline V gene has CDR1 SGHTA and CDR2 FQGNSA. This CDR3 region has 15 residues. Written as DNA, the CDR3 is TGTGCCAGCAGCTTCAGGGCGGGGTACACAGATACGCAGTATTTT. Amino acids: CASSFRAGYTDTQYF.

In DNA form, the CDR3 reads TGTGCCAGTAGTATCGGAACTAGCGGGGGGGCTGTCTACCGAACAGATACGCAGTATTTT. As protein: CASSIGTSGGAVYRTDTQYF. V usage is TRBV19 and J usage is TRBJ2-3; 13 bases align to TRBD2. Germline V gene lookup returns CDR1 LNHDA and CDR2 SQIVND (reference sequence). This CDR3 region has 20 residues. V shed 3 bases and J 3 bases; nucleotides not matched to a gene: 15.

The chain employs TRBV29-1 and TRBJ2-5, with 14 positions matching TRBD2. Unmatched junction bases numbered 10, after V lost 6 bases and J lost 7 bases. The CDR3 extends over 15 amino acids. Germline lookup yields CDR1 SQVTM and CDR2 ANQGSEA. The CDR3 coding sequence is TGCAGCGTCGCGGGACTAGCGGGGGCCCGGGGGACCCAGTACTTC. Translated: CSVAGLAGARGTQYF.

Worth noting for this clone: Other DNA sequences in this sample translate to the same CDR3. The V call is TRBV5-1, the J call TRBJ2-7; 9 bases align to TRBD1. The germline CDR1 and CDR2 sequences are SGHRS and YFSETQ. The J segment lost 2 bases and the V segment lost 4 bases, leaving 4 bases of the junction unmatched. The CDR3 extends over 14 amino acids. CDR3: CASSLGQGPYEQYF. CDR3 bases: TGCGCCAGCAGCCTAGGACAGGGGCCCTACGAGCAGTACTTC. Filled out from reference TRBV5-1 and TRBJ2-7, the complete variable domain reads KAGVTQTPRYLIKTRGQQVTLSCSPISGHRSVSWYQQTPGQGLQFLFEYFSETQRNKGNFPGRFSGRQFSNSRSEMNVSTLELGDSALYLCASSLGQGPYEQYFGPGTRLTVT.

The chain combines TRBV3-1 (or the pseudogene TRBV3-2) with TRBJ1-1; tentatively, D is TRBD1 (5 bases). This CDR3 comprises 14 residues. V lost 4 bases, J lost 4 bases, and 13 bases lay in between. CDR1 is LGHDT and CDR2 is YNNKEL in the germline V gene (reference sequence). CDR3 protein: CASSRGGLATEAFF. CDR3 sequence (DNA): TGTGCCAGCAGCCGGGGGGGGTTGGCCACTGAAGCTTTCTTT.

The chain has TRBV7-6 and TRBJ1-3, with 8 bases identical to TRBD1. Germline CDR1 SGHVS, CDR2 FNYEAQ. The CDR3 runs 17 residues. With V trimmed by 5 bases and J by 2 bases, 11 bases remained unmatched. The CDR3 DNA follows: TGTGCCAGCAGCAAGTTGGGGACAGGCATAGCTGGAAACACCATATATTTT. It specifies CASSKLGTGIAGNTIYF.

The CDR3 here is CSVVGGIYGYTF. CDR3 in DNA: TGCAGCGTTGTTGGCGGAATCTATGGCTACACCTTC. This rearrangement joins TRBV29-1 to TRBJ1-2; D is unresolved. The V end was cut by 4 bases, the J end by 4 bases, with 10 bases between. The CDR3 loop spans 12 amino acids. The germline V gene has CDR1 SQVTM and CDR2 ANQGSEA.

This clone has only one observation. This sequence joins TRBV30 and TRBJ1-5; D may be TRBD1 (6 bases). This CDR3 comprises 15 residues. Trimming cost V 2 bases and J 4 bases, with 15 bases left between them. Germline V gene sequence: CDR1 GTSNPN, CDR2 SVGIG (reference sequence). As DNA, the CDR3 is TGTGCCTGGAGTCCCATCCAGGGGCGAAATCAGCCCCAGCATTTT. Encoded protein: CAWSPIQGRNQPQHF. Looking up the rest from reference TRBV30 and TRBJ1-5 gives the full variable domain: SQTIHQWPATLVQPVGSPLSLECTVEGTSNPNLYWYRQAAGRGLQLLFYSVGIGQISSEVPQNLSASRPQDRQFILSSKKLLLSDSGFYLCAWSPIQGRNQPQHFGDGTRLSIL.

This clone showed up just a few times. The rearrangement uses TRBV27 and TRBJ1-2; TRBD1 might be the D (5 bases). V was shortened by 6 bases and J by 0 bases, with 14 bases between the two germline ends. Germline CDR1 reads MNHEY; CDR2 reads SMNVEV (reference sequence). CDR3 length: 15 residues. In DNA, the CDR3 is TGTGCCAGCAGCCAACGGGGGTCCGCTAACTATGGCTACACCTTC. It is translated as CASSQRGSANYGYTF.